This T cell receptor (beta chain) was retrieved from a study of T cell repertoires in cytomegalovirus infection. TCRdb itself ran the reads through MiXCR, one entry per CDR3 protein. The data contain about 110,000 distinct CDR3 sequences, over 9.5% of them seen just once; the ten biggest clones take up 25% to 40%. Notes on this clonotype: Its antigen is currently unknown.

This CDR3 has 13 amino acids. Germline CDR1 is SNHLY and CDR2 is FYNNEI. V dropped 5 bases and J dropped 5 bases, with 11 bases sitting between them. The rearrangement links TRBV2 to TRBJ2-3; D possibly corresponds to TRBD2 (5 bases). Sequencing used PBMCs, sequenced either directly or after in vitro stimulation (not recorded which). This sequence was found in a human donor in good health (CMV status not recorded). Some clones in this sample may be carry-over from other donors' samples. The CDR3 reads CASSRSTRDTQYF. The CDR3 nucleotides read TGTGCCAGCAGTCGGAGTACTAGAGATACGCAGTATTTT.